This TCR beta chain was sequenced for a study of post-analysis software for immune sequencing data (dated by TCRdb to about 2015). Turning to the overall study: Recorded disease courses included relapsing-remitting, secondary progressive and progressive-relapsing multiple sclerosis, with some patients lacking subtype annotation. A subset of samples was prepared in parallel using single-end sample barcoding, then pooled and co-amplified after Illumina adapter ligation. The multiple sclerosis patient repertoires were compared with ten to eleven previously published healthy control repertoires from donors aged about 6 to 26 years.

Study-wide conclusions, independent of this receptor: Roughly 5 TRBV segments, including TRBV5-6, TRBV5-1 and TRBV20-1, were significantly more frequent in patients than controls. The control group was slightly older than the multiple sclerosis patient group. When samples were clustered directly using the F measure, samples prepared in the same batch co-clustered strongly, which prompted a batch-effect correction. Significantly lower normalized Chao1 diversity was found in multiple sclerosis patients than in controls, suggesting substantial peripheral T-cell clonal expansion.

In its sample, this clonotype was seen a few times. Its antigen remains unidentified. There are no base qualities to consult, and no much larger clone falls within one base. To demonstrate the VDJtools post-analysis software, TCR beta repertoires were profiled from the peripheral blood of roughly 14 young patients with multiple sclerosis. The multiple sclerosis patients were children and adolescents between roughly 6 and 17 years of age. CDR1 and CDR2, looked up from the germline V gene, are MNHEY and SVGAGI. V trim: 6 bases; J trim: 6 bases; unmatched bases: 6. Measured from the cysteine to the phenylalanine, the CDR3 is 13 residues long. Just the 39-base CDR3 DNA is kept, in frame starting at base 1. The library was obtained by PCR. Sequenced on an Illumina HiSeq 2500. To reduce PCR and sequencing biases, unique molecular identifiers were incorporated into the TCR beta cDNA libraries. Every 1 to 10 million input T cells yielded about 500,000 cDNA molecules, meaning each molecule approximated one T cell. The same protocol used for the earlier healthy control dataset was applied to prepare and sequence the patient libraries. Within a given batch, samples were prepared together, multiplexed and sequenced on the same HiSeq lane. In the source study's methods: Raw barcoded reads were processed with MIGEC, discarding single-read molecular identifier groups before consensus assembly and CDR3 extraction. Clonotype tables were post-analysed with VDJtools, and diversity was normalized by down-sampling all datasets to the smallest sample size. In repertoire overlap clustering, CDR3 amino acid sequences, but not nucleotide sequences, were matched to correct batch-related cross-sample contamination. TCRdb applied fastp at Q25 and MiXCR to the public reads, then kept only in-frame beta chains. Rows with a matching CDR3 protein are joined into one entry that keeps the most common DNA and genes. TCRdb, not the original authors, processed these V and J calls. The sample table holds approximately 730,000 distinct CDR3 sequences, of which around 46% were seen once. The ten largest account for roughly 4.5% of the sample.

This chain is built from TRBV6-5 and TRBJ2-5; TRBD2 lines up with 8 middle nucleotides. This sequence originates from a girl aged 10-17 years with multiple sclerosis. Sequenced input: blood. The DNA sequence follows: TGTGCCAGCAGCAATAGCGGGATGAAGACCCAGTACTTC. It specifies CASSNSGMKTQYF.